The following is a T cell receptor beta chain sequence with its context. No antigen is known for it. This CDR3 is built from 16 residues. Germline-derived CDR1 and CDR2 are MGHRA and YSYEKL. V was pared by 1 base and J by 1 base, with 10 bases between. The libraries were made with immunoSEQ v3. TCRdb keeps only in-frame clones here, not all; method: immunoSEQ multiplex PCR. The table has tens of thousands of clones, 79% seen once; the top ten hold around 16%. This specimen belongs to a study of TIL therapy for anti-PD-1-resistant metastatic lung cancer. Study-wide background: Progressing patients received lymphodepletion, expanded TIL infusion and IL-2. Most patients had lung adenocarcinoma; several tumors were EGFR-mutant, two ALK-rearranged; half smoked currently or formerly. By whole-exome sequencing, median non-synonymous tumor mutation burden was less than 1.6 mutations per megabase. The study's findings and limits: After infusion, TIL clonotypes partly replaced peripheral T cells and declined over months.

As to time point: pre-treatment sample, taken before nivolumab and TIL therapy. This chain connects TRBV4-1 to TRBJ1-4; D gene uncertain. The material was blood, obtained at baseline. The source is a man between 65 and 85 years old with non-small cell lung cancer. CDR3 region: CASSQVDGVTNEKLFF. DNA of the CDR3: TGCGCCAGCAGCCAAGTAGATGGGGTAACTAATGAAAAACTGTTTTTT.